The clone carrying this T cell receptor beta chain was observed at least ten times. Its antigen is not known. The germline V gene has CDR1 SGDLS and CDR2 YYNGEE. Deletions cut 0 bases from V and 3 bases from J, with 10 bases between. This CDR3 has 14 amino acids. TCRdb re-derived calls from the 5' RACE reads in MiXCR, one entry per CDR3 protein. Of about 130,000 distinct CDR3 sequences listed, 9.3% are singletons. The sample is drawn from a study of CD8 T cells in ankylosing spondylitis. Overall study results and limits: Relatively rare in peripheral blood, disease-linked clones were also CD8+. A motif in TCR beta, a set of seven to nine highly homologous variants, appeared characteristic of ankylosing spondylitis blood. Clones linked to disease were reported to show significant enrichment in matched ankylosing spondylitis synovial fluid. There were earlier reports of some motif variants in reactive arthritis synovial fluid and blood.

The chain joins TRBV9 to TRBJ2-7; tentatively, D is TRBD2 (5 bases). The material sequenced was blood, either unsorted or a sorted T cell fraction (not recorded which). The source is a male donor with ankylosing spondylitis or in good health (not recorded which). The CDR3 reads CASSVGTLNYEQYF. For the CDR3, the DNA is TGTGCCAGCAGCGTAGGGACTTTAAACTACGAGCAGTACTTC.